Presented here are 18 T cell receptor beta chains from one specimen sequenced in a study of blood T cells in healthy people across ages (dated by TCRdb to between 2014 and 2017). Library method: 5' RACE. The instrument was an Illumina HiSeq 2500. A second PCR of about 6 to 11 cycles was run with a J-beta primer mix and a sample-barcoded 5' primer. Clones were called with MiXCR by TCRdb after fastp trimmed the public reads at Q25, and only in-frame beta chains were retained. CDR3 protein duplicates are merged, each entry listing the most common genes and DNA. Within this sample are some 640,000 distinct CDR3 sequences, with around 49% of them counted one time only. The ten largest account for around 32% of the sample. Sequenced input: blood. The source is a woman aged 55-69 years in good health.

This clonotype was detected many times. This chain's CDR3 is CASSTYGAQGASGANVLTF. In DNA form, the CDR3 reads TGTGCCAGCAGCACCTACGGCGCGCAGGGCGCCTCTGGGGCCAACGTCCTGACTTTC. The V gene is TRBV7-6, the J gene TRBJ2-6; perhaps TRBD1 as D (5 bases). Germline lookup yields CDR1 SGHVS and CDR2 FNYEAQ. V was clipped by 5 bases and J by 0 bases, with 20 bases between them. The CDR3 loop spans 19 amino acids.

The rearrangement uses TRBV29-1 and TRBJ2-5; 9 bases map to TRBD2. This CDR3 is built from 14 residues. V shed 4 bases and J 1 base; nucleotides not matched to a gene: 4. The germline CDR1 and CDR2 sequences are SQVTM and ANQGSEA. The CDR3 here is CSVVPSGAQETQYF. The CDR3 region has the DNA TGCAGCGTTGTTCCTAGCGGGGCCCAAGAGACCCAGTACTTC.

This sequence joins TRBV2 and TRBJ2-7; the D is unclear. CDR3 length: 14 residues. Between the trimmed V and J ends, which lost 2 bases and 0 bases, there was a span of 8 bases. Per the germline V gene, CDR1 is SNHLY and CDR2 is FYNNEI. The CDR3 DNA sequence: TGTGCCAGCAGTGAAACTGTTAGCTCCTACGAGCAGTACTTC. It specifies CASSETVSSYEQYF.

V and J are TRBV20-1 and TRBJ1-1; no clear D gene. The CDR3 is made up of 10 amino acids. Germline V gene data show CDR1 as DFQATT and CDR2 as SNEGSKA (reference sequence). V dropped 5 bases and J dropped 11 bases, with 12 bases sitting between them. CDR3 bases: TGCAGTGCTGGGATTACAATGGCTTTCTTT. This encodes CSAGITMAFF.

This rearrangement joins TRBV28 to TRBJ2-7; 10 bases align to TRBD1. V dropped 3 bases and J dropped 3; count of bases not matched to a gene: 5. Germline V gene sequence: CDR1 MDHEN, CDR2 SYDVKM. The CDR3 runs to 15 residues. The DNA for the CDR3 is TGTGCCAGCAGTTTCCCGTGGACAGGGGGCTACGAGCAGTACTTC. Residues: CASSFPWTGGYEQYF. Full variable domain (rest looked up from reference TRBV28 and TRBJ2-7): DVKVTQSSRYLVKRTGEKVFLECVQDMDHENMFWYRQDPGLGLRLIYFSYDVKMKEKGDIPEGYSVSREKKERFSLILESASTNQTSMYLCASSFPWTGGYEQYFGPGTRLTVT.

This chain connects TRBV3-1 to TRBJ2-5; a possible D gene is TRBD2 (5 bases). V was cut by 4 bases and J by 5 bases, with 17 bases left in between. This CDR3 contains 15 residues. Germline V CDR1 and CDR2: LGHDT, YNNKEL (reference sequence). CDR3 region: CASSPASGLGETQYF. In DNA form, the CDR3 reads TGTGCCAGCAGCCCGGCAAGCGGTTTGGGGGAGACCCAGTACTTC.

V and J are TRBV28 and TRBJ2-7, with D perhaps TRBD1 (6 bases). The CDR3 sequence is 14 residues long. The V gene's germline CDR1 is MDHEN and CDR2 SYDVKM. Trimming pared 5 bases from V and 2 bases from J, leaving 13 bases between. CDR3 loop: CASSTYGQPYEQYF. CDR3 bases: TGTGCCAGCAGTACGTACGGACAGCCCTACGAGCAGTACTTC.

CDR3 residues: CSVRLILQETQYF. The CDR3 DNA sequence: TGCAGCGTTAGACTGATCCTCCAAGAGACCCAGTACTTC. The chain couples TRBV29-1 to TRBJ2-5; D is undetermined. Deletions cut 5 bases from V and 1 base from J, with 11 bases between. This CDR3 has 13 amino acids. Germline lookup yields CDR1 SQVTM and CDR2 ANQGSEA.

A few counts support this clonotype. The chain carries TRBV11-3 and TRBJ2-4; 7 positions match TRBD1. The J call may not be correct, given that the DNA end is closer to TRBJ2-7. The germline V gene has CDR1 SGHNT and CDR2 YENEEA. The CDR3 consists of 13 residues. The CDR3 nucleotides are TGTGCCAGCAGCGGTACCAGGGGGAACGAGCAGTACTTC. This translates into CASSGTRGNEQYF.

This clonotype was detected only a few times. V usage is TRBV6-6 and J usage is TRBJ2-7, with D tentatively TRBD2 (6 bases). CDR3 size: 15 residues. Germline V lookup: CDR1 MNHNY, CDR2 SVGAGI (reference sequence). Trimming took 2 bases from V and 1 from J, leaving 12 bases between them. The CDR3 nucleotides are TGTGCCAGCAGTTACCGCGGAGGGCAATCCTACGAGCAGTACTTC. Translating it yields CASSYRGGQSYEQYF.

This chain uses TRBV29-1 with TRBJ2-1; 10 bases line up with TRBD1. V dropped 4 bases and J dropped 10; count of bases not matched to a gene: 10. Germline assignment: CDR1 SQVTM and CDR2 ANQGSEA. The CDR3 totals 14 residues. CDR3 loop: CSVVGGQGIYEQFF. The CDR3, as DNA: TGCAGCGTTGTAGGGGGACAGGGGATATACGAGCAGTTCTTC.

This clonotype was seen a handful of times. This chain uses TRBV7-2 with TRBJ2-7; TRBD2 matches 8 bases. V lost 1 base to trimming and J lost 6 bases; unmatched junction nucleotides: 2. CDR3 length: 13 residues. From germline, CDR1 is SGHTA and CDR2 FQGNSA. The CDR3 reads CASSLGGRSEQYF. The CDR3 DNA is TGTGCCAGCAGCTTAGGCGGGAGGAGCGAGCAGTACTTC.

Of note for this clonotype: The junction shows a germline mismatch at one end, possibly a read error. The chain uses TRBV29-1 and TRBJ2-3, with a tentative D call TRBD1 (5 bases). CDR3 length equals 15 residues. Germline loops: CDR1 SQVTM, CDR2 ANQGSEA. The CDR3 reads CSVDPKGMGTGTQYF. The CDR3 region has the DNA TGCAGCGTTGACCCGAAGGGTATGGGCACAGGTACGCAGTATTTT.

CDR3 in amino acids: CSAEDGYNEQYF. In nucleotides, the CDR3 is TGCAGTGCCGAGGACGGCTACAATGAGCAGTACTTC. The chain has TRBV20-1 and TRBJ2-5; unclear D gene. V was trimmed by 6 bases and J by 11 bases, leaving 19 bases between them. Germline V gene sequence: CDR1 DFQATT, CDR2 SNEGSKA (reference sequence). The CDR3 length is 12 residues.

The V and J genes are TRBV4-3 and TRBJ2-5; D gene uncertain. TRBJ2-7 explains the end of the DNA better; the J call may be wrong. The CDR3 sequence is 15 residues long. The germline V gene encodes CDR1 LGHNA and CDR2 YSLEER. In DNA form, the CDR3 reads TGCGCCAGCAGCCGAATCCTTCAAGGTCCCTACGAGCAGTACTTC. Translation gives CASSRILQGPYEQYF.

A few counts support this clonotype. The chain couples TRBV5-1 to TRBJ2-3; 8 bases are a match to TRBD2. The CDR3 runs to 15 residues. Per germline, CDR1 SGHRS and CDR2 YFSETQ. After removal of 1 base from V and 2 bases from J, the junction contained 3 bases not matched to a gene. The CDR3 loop is CASSLPSGPTDTQYF. The CDR3 region has the DNA TGCGCCAGCAGCTTGCCTAGCGGGCCCACAGATACGCAGTATTTT.

The V and J genes are TRBV28 and TRBJ2-7; 7 bases fit TRBD2. Germline assignment: CDR1 MDHEN and CDR2 SYDVKM. The CDR3 extends over 14 amino acids. V lost 5 bases, J lost 3 bases, and 7 bases stayed unmatched. CDR3 bases: TGTGCCAGCAGTAATAGCGGGCCTATCTACGAGCAGTACTTC. Amino acids: CASSNSGPIYEQYF.

The chain couples TRBV20-1 to TRBJ1-6; 8 bases are shared with TRBD1. The V segment lost 1 base and the J segment 7 bases; nucleotides outside the gene matches: 9. Looked up from germline, CDR1 is DFQATT and CDR2 is SNEGSKA (reference sequence). The CDR3 sequence is 16 residues long. Written as DNA, the CDR3 is TGCAGTGCTAGAGCTACCGGACAGGGAAACAATTCACCCCTCCACTTT. Translating it yields CSARATGQGNNSPLHF.